This T cell receptor beta chain derives from a study of control samples from healthy donors and cancer patients. V lost 4 bases, J lost 5 bases, and 14 bases lay in between. The germline CDR1 and CDR2 sequences are LGHNA and YNFKEQ. The CDR3 has 14 residues. The repertoire was sequenced with immunoSEQ multiplex PCR; TCRdb's copy has only in-frame clones and lacks some. Of 100,000 to 120,000 clones in the sample, around 87% were seen once. Sequencing input: PBMCs. The sequence derives from a woman aged 60-75 years with lung cancer. This chain joins TRBV4-2 and TRBJ2-5; the D is unclear. Here the CDR3 reads CASSPSGPTETQYF. CDR3 sequence (DNA): TGTGCCAGCAGCCCATCCGGGCCGACGGAGACCCAGTACTTC.